Listed here are 17 T cell receptor beta chains from one sample, sequenced in a study of T cells in Graves' hyperthyroidism and ophthalmopathy. Regions amplified from RNA transcripts were the TCR beta CDR3 regions. TCR CDR3 underwent first-round RT-PCR with the HTBI primer set. A single record per CDR3 protein comes from TCRdb applying MiXCR to the multiplex PCR reads. This table has over 700,000 distinct CDR3 sequences, 38% appearing once. What was sequenced was blood. The source is a man between 18 and 35 years old with Graves' hyperthyroidism.

This clonotype was detected many times. This sequence joins TRBV7-3 and TRBJ1-6; D is perhaps TRBD1 (5 bases). V lost 5 bases, J lost 3 bases, and 5 bases lay in between. Germline values: CDR1 SGHTA, CDR2 FQGTGA. The CDR3 loop spans 13 amino acids. The CDR3 DNA reads as TGTGCCAGCAGCCAGGGCTATAATTCACCCCTCCACTTT. The encoded protein is CASSQGYNSPLHF.

The chain uses TRBV9 and TRBJ1-2; D not certain. The V end was cut by 4 bases, the J end by 4 bases, with 14 bases between. This CDR3 is 14 amino acids long. CDR1 is SGDLS, CDR2 YYNGEE, per germline. This CDR3 reads CASSLAVSPYGYTF. The CDR3 nucleotides are TGTGCCAGCAGCTTAGCGGTCAGCCCCTATGGCTACACCTTC.

Notes on this clonotype: Just one base apart from a much larger clone, this may be a read error. The chain has TRBV13 and TRBJ1-2; unclear D gene. This CDR3 is built from 15 residues. The germline gives CDR1 PRHDT, CDR2 FYEKMQ (reference sequence). V lost 5 bases, J lost 0 bases, and 13 bases lay in between. The CDR3 sequence: CASSLEDGANYGYTF. The CDR3 coding sequence is TGTGCCAGCAGCCTAGAGGACGGAGCTAACTATGGCTACACCTTC. Combining the CDR3 with reference TRBV13 and TRBJ1-2 gives the whole variable domain AAGVIQSPRHLIKEKRETATLKCYPIPRHDTVYWYQQGPGQDPQFLISFYEKMQSDKGSIPDRFSAQQFSDYHSELNMSSLELGDSALYFCASSLEDGANYGYTFGSGTRLTVV.

This clonotype was seen repeatedly, ten times or more. V is TRBV7-3 and J is TRBJ1-2; possibly TRBD1 for D (6 bases). Germline V gene sequence: CDR1 SGHTA, CDR2 FQGTGA. V was trimmed by 8 bases and J by 6 bases, leaving 10 bases between them. The CDR3 has 11 amino acids. CDR3 sequence reads: CASSRGDGYTF. The CDR3 DNA reads TGTGCCAGCTCTAGGGGGGATGGCTACACCTTC.

The chain combines TRBV5-1 with TRBJ2-7, with D perhaps matching TRBD2 (6 bases). Trimming took off 4 bases at V and 4 bases at J, with 18 bases between the two ends. The CDR3 consists of 15 residues. Germline CDR1 is SGHRS and CDR2 is YFSETQ. The CDR3 DNA is TGCGCCAGCAGCCTCACCGGGACTGCCGCATACGAGCAGTACTTC. Translation gives CASSLTGTAAYEQYF.

The chain employs TRBV7-8 and TRBJ2-2; 7 bases align to TRBD1. Germline V gene sequence: CDR1 SGHVS, CDR2 FQNEAQ. This CDR3 contains 16 residues. J lost 4 bases, V lost 0 bases, and 5 bases had no gene match. The CDR3 spells CASSLAFRGRTGELFF. In nucleotides, the CDR3 is TGTGCCAGCAGCTTAGCCTTTAGGGGGCGCACCGGGGAGCTGTTTTTT.

The rearrangement uses TRBV7-2 and TRBJ1-3; no firm D call. The CDR3 is made up of 16 amino acids. Germline values: CDR1 SGHTA, CDR2 FQGNSA. V lost 6 bases and J lost 4, with 19 bases in between. This chain's CDR3 is CASSLRGPPGGNTIYF. In DNA form, the CDR3 reads TGTGCCAGCAGTTTAAGAGGACCCCCTGGGGGAAACACCATATATTTT.

This clonotype occurred many times. The rearrangement uses TRBV7-2 and TRBJ2-5, with 11 bases that match TRBD2. CDR1 SGHTA and CDR2 FQGNSA come from the germline V gene. The CDR3 has 17 amino acids. V lost 5 bases to trimming and J lost 5 bases; unmatched junction nucleotides: 13. The CDR3 coding sequence is TGTGCCAGCAGCCCTGGGTGGGGACTAGCGGAGGGGGAGACCCAGTACTTC. Its translation: CASSPGWGLAEGETQYF.

The chain links TRBV5-1 to TRBJ2-2; D is undetermined. This CDR3 is built from 15 residues. V was shortened by 0 bases and J by 1 base, with 7 bases between the two germline ends. Germline V gives CDR1 SGHRS, CDR2 YFSETQ. The CDR3 nucleotides are TGCGCCAGCAGCTTGGCATCGCAGAACACCGGGGAGCTGTTTTTT. Translation: CASSLASQNTGELFF.

This clonotype showed up just once. V usage is TRBV7-2 and J usage is TRBJ2-7, with D perhaps matching TRBD1 (6 bases). The germline V gene has CDR1 SGHTA and CDR2 FQGNSA. V was cut by 8 bases and J by 5 bases, with 13 bases left in between. The CDR3 has 12 residues. CDR3: CASGRQENEQYF. The CDR3 DNA reads TGTGCCAGCGGTCGACAGGAGAACGAGCAGTACTTC.

Concerning this clonotype itself: An end of the junction does not agree with germline; a read error may underlie this. The chain combines TRBV9 with TRBJ1-4; 11 nucleotides match TRBD1. Per the germline V gene, CDR1 is SGDLS and CDR2 is YYNGEE. This CDR3 is 14 amino acids long. CDR3 nucleotide sequence: TGTGCCAGCAGCGTAGAGGGACAGGGGGAAAAGCTGTTTTTT. Protein: CASSVEGQGEKLFF.

As regards this clonotype: This could be a read error, since a much larger clone is one nucleotide away. V and J are TRBV10-3 and TRBJ2-7, with 7 nucleotides matching TRBD1. The CDR3 has 13 amino acids. The germline V gene encodes CDR1 ENHRY and CDR2 SYGVKD. As DNA, the CDR3 is TGTACCACTGCCGGGACAGAACACTACGAGCAGTACTTC. It codes for CTTAGTEHYEQYF.

The rearrangement uses TRBV2 and TRBJ1-2, with TRBD1 as a possible D gene (5 bases). The CDR3 is 15 residues long. Germline V gene lookup returns CDR1 SNHLY and CDR2 FYNNEI. V shed 0 bases and J shed 8 bases, with 16 bases lying between them. The CDR3 nucleotides read TGTGCCAGCAGTGAAGCGCTTAGGGGCTCGGGCGGCTACACCTTC. Protein: CASSEALRGSGGYTF. The whole variable domain, remainder taken from reference TRBV2 and TRBJ1-2, is EPEVTQTPSHQVTQMGQEVILRCVPISNHLYFYWYRQILGQKVEFLVSFYNNEISEKSEIFDDQFSVERPDGSNFTLKIRSTKLEDSAMYFCASSEALRGSGGYTFGSGTRLTVV.

This chain links TRBV12-3 or TRBV12-4 with TRBJ2-7; the match to TRBD2 covers 7 bases. With 3 bases clipped from V and 6 bases from J, the junction kept 5 bases outside the gene matches. The CDR3 has 13 residues. This CDR3 reads CASSFGGSGEQYF. The CDR3 coding sequence is TGTGCCAGCAGTTTCGGCGGGAGCGGCGAGCAGTACTTC.

This clonotype was found a few times. The chain has TRBV9 and TRBJ1-5, with a tentative D call TRBD1 (6 bases). Trimming left V 0 bases short and J 8 bases short, with 12 bases between. CDR3 size: 14 residues. Looked up from germline, CDR1 is SGDLS and CDR2 is YYNGEE. The CDR3 spells CASSVAGGREPQHF. Here the CDR3 DNA reads TGTGCCAGCAGCGTAGCGGGGGGCCGGGAGCCCCAGCATTTT.

The genes are TRBV7-6 and TRBJ1-2; 8 nucleotides line up with TRBD1. The CDR3 is 15 residues long. Germline loops: CDR1 SGHVS, CDR2 FNYEAQ. V dropped 5 bases and J dropped 6; count of bases not matched to a gene: 11. The CDR3 DNA reads as TGTGCCAGCAGCGCCGGGACAGGTGCGAGGGATGGCTACACCTTC. Protein sequence: CASSAGTGARDGYTF.

The chain joins TRBV7-2 to TRBJ2-7, with 8 nucleotides matching TRBD2. The CDR3 is made up of 16 amino acids. Unmatched junction bases numbered 10, after V lost 4 bases and J lost 2 bases. Germline-derived CDR1 and CDR2 are SGHTA and FQGNSA. As DNA, the CDR3 is TGTGCCAGCAGCTCCAGGGTTAGCGGGATCCCCTACGAGCAGTACTTC. Amino acid sequence: CASSSRVSGIPYEQYF.